A selection of T cell receptor beta chains follows, all from one sample in a study of T cells in Graves' hyperthyroidism and ophthalmopathy. TCRdb re-derived calls from the multiplex PCR reads in MiXCR, one entry per CDR3 protein. Among 730,000 or so distinct CDR3 sequences listed, 15% to 20% were seen once. Sequenced material: blood. The receptors stem from a woman aged 45-65 years with Graves' hyperthyroidism that later progressed to Graves' ophthalmopathy. The CDR3 runs from the conserved cysteine through the conserved F or W. A D gene is named only where the DNA matches it firmly. A clone size is listed for some rows: how often the clone was seen (once, few, many), or a class if it is expanded.

D gene,V gene,clone size,J gene,CDR3 DNA,CDR3 protein
NA,TRBV7-8,NA,TRBJ1-3,TGTGCCAGCAGCGCTGCCGTCGGAAACACCATATATTTT,CASSAAVGNTIYF
TRBD1,TRBV5-1,few,TRBJ1-6,TGCGCCAGCAGCTCATCGGGACAGACATTTAATTCACCCCTCCACTTT,CASSSSGQTFNSPLHF
NA,TRBV7-9,NA,TRBJ2-1,TGTGCCAGCAGCTGGGGGTTGCAGGACAATGAGCAGTTCTTC,CASSWGLQDNEQFF
NA,TRBV3-1,many,TRBJ1-1,TGTGCCAGCAGCCAAGTCCGGACGGGGCGGACTGAAGCTTTCTTT,CASSQVRTGRTEAFF
NA,TRBV6-5,few,TRBJ1-1,TGTGCCAGCAGTTACTCCACAGGGAGGGCTGAAGCTTTCTTT,CASSYSTGRAEAFF
TRBD2,TRBV10-3,NA,TRBJ2-7,TGTGCCATCAGTGCGGCGTATGGCGGGGGGGCCGAAGAGCAGTACTTC,CAISAAYGGGAEEQYF
NA,TRBV29-1,many,TRBJ2-2,TGCAGCGTTTTGGGTCTTTCAGGGATCGGGGAGCTGTTTTTT,CSVLGLSGIGELFF
NA,TRBV7-6,many,TRBJ2-7,TGTGCCAGCAGCTTAGGAGAAGCAGGGGAGCAGTACTTC,CASSLGEAGEQYF
NA,TRBV2,many,TRBJ2-3,TGTGCCAGCAGCGATATCACAGATACGCAGTATTTT,CASSDITDTQYF
TRBD2,TRBV3-1,few,TRBJ2-1,TGTGCCAGCAGCCTTCGACTAGCGGGGGGGCTCCATGAGCAGTTCTTC,CASSLRLAGGLHEQFF
NA,TRBV6-2/TRBV6-3,NA,TRBJ1-4,TGTGCCAGCAGTTATCAGGGTGGGGGTGAAAAACTGTTTTTT,CASSYQGGGEKLFF
NA,TRBV13,many,TRBJ1-1,TGTGCCAGCAGACCGACTAGGGACATGAACACTGAAGCTTTCTTT,CASRPTRDMNTEAFF
NA,TRBV2,many,TRBJ2-7,TGTGCCAGCAGTGATGCGGGTTGGGAGCAGTACTTC,CASSDAGWEQYF
NA,TRBV20-1,many,TRBJ2-3,TGCAGTGCTAGAGGGGCTAGCCGTAGCACAGATACGCAGTATTTT,CSARGASRSTDTQYF
NA,TRBV20-1,NA,TRBJ1-6,TGCAGTGCTAGGGTCCTCAGGTTATATAATTCACCCCTCCACTTT,CSARVLRLYNSPLHF
TRBD1,TRBV7-9,NA,TRBJ1-1,TGTGCCAGCAGCCCTGCTAGGGGGCATATGAACACTGAAGCTTTCTTT,CASSPARGHMNTEAFF
TRBD2,TRBV20-1,few,TRBJ2-5,TGCAGTGCTGGACCACTAGCGGGGGGGCCTCAGACCCAGTACTTC,CSAGPLAGGPQTQYF
TRBD1,TRBV5-5,many,TRBJ1-1,TGTGCCAGCAGGGACAACAGGGGAATCACTGAAGCTTTCTTT,CASRDNRGITEAFF
NA,TRBV6-1,few,TRBJ2-3,TGTGCCAGCACTCCTCAGTATCGGGCCGGTACAGATACGCAGTATTTT,CASTPQYRAGTDTQYF
TRBD2,TRBV12-3/TRBV12-4,many,TRBJ2-5,TGTGCCAGCACCTTTTGGGTTGGGACTAGCGGGGGCATCTTCACTCAAGAGACCCAGTACTTC,CASTFWVGTSGGIFTQETQYF
TRBD2,TRBV15,few,TRBJ2-1,TGTGCCACCAGCAGAGATCTTCCTAGCGGGGGGGCGAATGAGCAGTTCTTC,CATSRDLPSGGANEQFF
TRBD1,TRBV2,NA,TRBJ1-1,TGTGCCAGCATTCGAAGGGGGCGGGGGGATTACACTGAAGCTTTCTTT,CASIRRGRGDYTEAFF
NA,TRBV3-1,many,TRBJ1-4,TGTGCCAGCAGCCCCACCGGGACGATAGGTGAAAAACTGTTTTTT,CASSPTGTIGEKLFF
TRBD1,TRBV7-6,many,TRBJ2-3,TGTGCCAGCAGCTTACTGGCCGAGGACAGGGTGGATACGCAGTATTTT,CASSLLAEDRVDTQYF
NA,TRBV6-1,NA,TRBJ1-5,TGTGCCAGCAGTGAGTCGGGGGGGTACAATCAGCCCCAGCATTTT,CASSESGGYNQPQHF
NA,TRBV5-1,few,TRBJ1-1,TGCGCCAGCAGCTGGAACAGGGAAAACACTGAAGCTTTCTTT,CASSWNRENTEAFF
TRBD1,TRBV5-1,many,TRBJ1-1,TGCGCCAGCGGACAGGGGGCGAACACTGAAGCTTTCTTT,CASGQGANTEAFF
NA,TRBV14,few,TRBJ2-1,TGTGCCAGCAGCCTCGCACCCAGGGCCGAGCAGTTCTTC,CASSLAPRAEQFF
NA,TRBV11-2,NA,TRBJ1-3,TGTGCCAGCAGCTCGAGGGGAATTTACTCTGGAAACACCATATATTTT,CASSSRGIYSGNTIYF
NA,TRBV12-3/TRBV12-4,few,TRBJ1-1,TGTGCCAGCAGTTTAGGGGGGACACTCGCTTTCTTT,CASSLGGTLAFF
NA,TRBV11-2,many,TRBJ2-1,TGTGCCAGCACCATGGGTGGGTTGAATGAGCAGTTCTTC,CASTMGGLNEQFF
TRBD2,TRBV2,few,TRBJ2-7,TGTGCCAGCAGACCGGGAGGCTCCTACGAGCAGTACTTC,CASRPGGSYEQYF
NA,TRBV27,NA,TRBJ1-1,TGTGCCAGCAGCCCCTGGGCCAGTTTCACTGAAGCTTTCTTT,CASSPWASFTEAFF
TRBD1,TRBV20-1,NA,TRBJ1-5,TGCAGTGCGAAGCAGACAGGGGGCCATGACCAGCCCCAGCATTTT,CSAKQTGGHDQPQHF
NA,TRBV11-2,many,TRBJ2-5,TGTGCCAGCAGTCCGCTCGCCGCCCAGGCAGGGCTGGAGACCCAGTACTTC,CASSPLAAQAGLETQYF
NA,TRBV3-1,many,TRBJ1-1,TGTGCCAGCAGCCAACGGGGCCAGGGGTCTGAAGCTTTCTTT,CASSQRGQGSEAFF
TRBD1,TRBV6-1,NA,TRBJ1-6,TGTGCCAGCAGCCCTTTACGAACAAGACAGGGTTCACCCCTCCACTTT,CASSPLRTRQGSPLHF
NA,TRBV27,few,TRBJ2-1,TGTGCCAGCAGTGAGGTTCCGATGAGCTTGTACAATGAGCAGTTCTTC,CASSEVPMSLYNEQFF
NA,TRBV3-1,NA,TRBJ1-2,TGTGCCAGCAGCCAAGGGGATAGCCTATATGGCTACACCTTC,CASSQGDSLYGYTF
TRBD1,TRBV7-9,NA,TRBJ1-4,TGTGCCAGCAGCGGACCGGGACAGGGGGCTAATGAAAAACTGTTTTTT,CASSGPGQGANEKLFF
NA,TRBV15,few,TRBJ1-5,TGTGCCACCAGCAGAGTCGCGGGCGGGGATCAGCCCCAGCATTTT,CATSRVAGGDQPQHF
NA,TRBV18,NA,TRBJ1-1,TGTGCCAGCTCACGTTTGGGGGCCGAGAACACTGAAGCTTTCTTT,CASSRLGAENTEAFF
NA,TRBV3-1,many,TRBJ1-4,TGTGCCAGCAGCCAACTGTTGGGGGAAGGTGAAAAACTGTTTTTT,CASSQLLGEGEKLFF
NA,TRBV6-2/TRBV6-3,many,TRBJ2-3,TGTGCCAGCAGTTACGGGGACGGGGATACAGATACGCAGTATTTT,CASSYGDGDTDTQYF
NA,TRBV3-1,NA,TRBJ1-6,TGTGCCAGCAGCCAACACAGCCGGAGGTCCTATAATTCACCCCTCCACTTT,CASSQHSRRSYNSPLHF
NA,TRBV6-5,NA,TRBJ1-1,TGTGCCAGCAGTTACGAGGGCTTAGACACTGAAGCTTTCTTT,CASSYEGLDTEAFF
TRBD2,TRBV3-1,many,TRBJ2-3,TGTGCCAGCAGCCAAGTTGGCGGGGGGTTGTATTTT,CASSQVGGGLYF
TRBD2,TRBV7-9,NA,TRBJ2-1,TGTGCAATCCGGGGGGTCTCCTACAATGAGCAGTTCTTC,CAIRGVSYNEQFF
TRBD2,TRBV2,few,TRBJ2-5,TGTGCCAGCAGGCGGGAGGGGCATCAAGAGACCCAGTACTTC,CASRREGHQETQYF
NA,TRBV10-3,NA,TRBJ2-3,TGTGCCATCAGTGATTTGGGGCCGAGGGATACGCAGTATTTT,CAISDLGPRDTQYF
NA,TRBV28,many,TRBJ2-7,TGTGCCAGCAGGCAGGTCGACGAGCAGTACTTC,CASRQVDEQYF
TRBD1,TRBV11-3,many,TRBJ2-5,TGTGCCAGCAGCCCAAACTCCCAGGGGGCCCAGTACTTC,CASSPNSQGAQYF
TRBD1,TRBV3-1,NA,TRBJ1-4,TGTGCCAGCAGCCGATCCGGGACAGGGGTTGAAAAACTGTTTTTT,CASSRSGTGVEKLFF
TRBD1,TRBV12-3/TRBV12-4,few,TRBJ1-4,TGTGCCAGCAATTCAGGGACAGGAACTGAAAAACTGTTTTTT,CASNSGTGTEKLFF
NA,TRBV14,NA,TRBJ2-5,TGTGCCAGCAGCCAAGAGCTAAGGTCTCAAGAGACCCAGTACTTC,CASSQELRSQETQYF
NA,TRBV5-1,NA,TRBJ1-2,TGCGCCAGCAGCTTAGAGACTGCACGAGGCTACACCTTC,CASSLETARGYTF
TRBD1,TRBV7-9,NA,TRBJ2-2,TGTGCCAGCAGCTCCCGACAGGGAGCCGGGGAGCTGTTTTTT,CASSSRQGAGELFF